Presented here are 30 T cell receptor beta chains from one specimen sequenced in a study of PD-1 blockade in classical Hodgkin lymphoma. Regarding time point: newly diagnosed, previously untreated cHL patient sample. Investigators obtained CD8+ T cells from thawed PBMCs by magnetic negative selection. Some clones are missing from TCRdb's copy, which holds only in-frame ones; the method was immunoSEQ multiplex PCR. The sample carries roughly 21,000 clones, around nine tenths recorded once. The sample was CD8+ T cells from blood. These receptor sequences come from a human donor with classical Hodgkin lymphoma.

The CDR3 bases are TGTGCCGCCGGCCGTGAGAGAAATGAGCAGTTCTTC. This codes for CAAGRERNEQFF. V and J are TRBV7-8 and TRBJ2-1; D remains ambiguous. The V end lost 11 bases, the J end lost 7 bases, and 15 bases lay between the germline ends. Germline lookup yields CDR1 SGHVS and CDR2 FQNEAQ. CDR3 size: 12 residues.

V gene TRBV21-1 combines with J gene TRBJ2-7; the D call in the table, TRBD1, was not verified against the DNA. TRBV21-1 is described as a pseudogene. The CDR3 is made up of 15 amino acids. The CDR3 sequence is CASSKALGQGYEQYF. The CDR3, as DNA: TGTGCCAGCAGCAAAGCGTTGGGACAGGGGTACGAGCAGTACTTC.

The chain employs TRBV4-3 and TRBJ1-2, with TRBD1 matching 10 bases. V lost 0 bases to trimming and J lost 5 bases; unmatched junction nucleotides: 3. The germline CDR1 and CDR2 sequences are LGHNA and YSLEER. CDR3 size: 15 residues. CDR3 DNA: TGCGCCAGCAGCCAAGAGGCGGGACAGGGGTATGGCTACACCTTC. Amino acid sequence: CASSQEAGQGYGYTF.

The rearrangement joins TRBV27 to TRBJ2-5, with D tentatively TRBD2 (6 bases). V lost 5 bases, J lost 0 bases, and 19 bases lay in between. This CDR3 contains 17 residues. Germline CDR1 MNHEY, CDR2 SMNVEV (reference sequence). In nucleotides, the CDR3 is TGTGCCAGCAGTCCTATCCTTGGTGGGAGGAACCAAGAGACCCAGTACTTC. It codes for CASSPILGGRNQETQYF.

CDR3: CASSHTRDPTNYGYTF. The DNA of the CDR3 is TGTGCCAGCAGCCACACCCGGGACCCAACTAACTATGGCTACACCTTC. The J gene is TRBJ1-2, the V gene TRBV7-9; D is perhaps TRBD1 (5 bases). Looked up from germline, CDR1 is SEHNR and CDR2 is FQNEAQ (reference sequence). CDR3 length: 16 residues. V lost 5 bases to trimming and J lost 0 bases, with 16 bases between them.

This chain uses TRBV19 with TRBJ1-2; D gene unclear. The CDR3 contains 13 residues. The V gene lost 3 bases and the J gene lost 7 bases, with 12 bases spanning the gap. Germline CDR1 LNHDA, CDR2 SQIVND (reference sequence). DNA of the CDR3: TGTGCCAGTAGTATCGGGAAGGGCGCTGGCTACACCTTC. It yields the protein CASSIGKGAGYTF.

The chain recombines TRBV29-1 with TRBJ2-1; D is perhaps TRBD1 (6 bases). Germline CDR1 reads SQVTM; CDR2 reads ANQGSEA. Trimming left V 3 bases short and J 5 bases short, with 14 bases between. This CDR3 is built from 14 residues. CDR3 sequence: CSVDRDTWDNEQFF. CDR3 DNA sequence: TGCAGCGTTGATCGGGACACTTGGGACAATGAGCAGTTCTTC.

The J gene is TRBJ2-7, the V gene TRBV5-8; D tentatively fits TRBD1 or TRBD2 (5 bases each). The CDR3 contains 12 residues. Per the germline V gene, CDR1 is SGHTS and CDR2 is YDEGEE. V was trimmed by 4 bases and J by 5 bases, leaving 10 bases between them. CDR3: CASSVGVDEQYF. The CDR3 DNA follows: TGTGCCAGCAGCGTGGGGGTGGACGAGCAGTACTTC.

The chain couples TRBV29-1 to TRBJ2-3; no clear D. Trimming left V 7 bases short and J 5 bases short, with 13 bases between. Germline V CDR1 and CDR2: SQVTM, ANQGSEA. The CDR3 length is 12 residues. The CDR3 spells CSGKTAIDTQYF. In nucleotides, the CDR3 is TGCAGCGGTAAGACGGCCATAGATACGCAGTATTTT.

This rearrangement joins TRBV7-2 to TRBJ1-5; D is possibly TRBD1 (6 bases). Trimming left V 5 bases short and J 4 bases short, with 9 bases between. Per the germline V gene, CDR1 is SGHTA and CDR2 is FQGNSA. The CDR3 covers 13 residues. The CDR3 loop is CASSQTGNQPQHF. The CDR3 DNA sequence: TGTGCCAGCAGCCAGACAGGTAATCAGCCCCAGCATTTT.

V gene TRBV5-1 combines with J gene TRBJ1-1, with 8 bases that match TRBD1. This CDR3 has 15 residues. From germline, CDR1 is SGHRS and CDR2 YFSETQ. Trimming cost V 4 bases and J 1 base; bases outside gene matches: 6. The chain's CDR3 is CASSGAGGENTEAFF. The CDR3 nucleotides read TGCGCCAGCAGCGGGGCAGGGGGCGAGAACACTGAAGCTTTCTTT.

V is TRBV29-1 and J is TRBJ2-7; no reliable D call. The CDR3 spans 14 residues. Trimming cost V 6 bases and J 1 base, with 16 bases left between them. Germline V gives CDR1 SQVTM, CDR2 ANQGSEA. The CDR3 DNA sequence: TGCAGCGTATCCCGGCCCGAAGAGTCCTACGAGCAGTACTTC. It is translated as CSVSRPEESYEQYF.

The chain links TRBV21-1 to TRBJ1-5. TRBV21-1 constitutes a pseudogene. The length of the CDR3 is 18 residues. Here the CDR3 reads CASSKVRRVPYSNQPQHF. CDR3 DNA sequence: TGTGCCAGCAGCAAGGTTAGACGGGTACCTTATAGCAATCAGCCCCAGCATTTT.

The gene calls are TRBV4-3 and TRBJ2-7, with TRBD2 as a possible D gene (6 bases). This CDR3 is 18 amino acids long. Trimming shortened V by 2 bases and J by 5 bases, and 25 bases separated the two germline ends. Germline assignment: CDR1 LGHNA and CDR2 YSLEER. CDR3 loop: CASSQLKTPGLASDEQYF. CDR3 DNA sequence: TGCGCCAGCAGCCAACTCAAAACACCGGGACTTGCCTCTGACGAGCAGTACTTC.

This clone was observed a handful of times. The chain carries TRBV11-3 and TRBJ1-2; D remains ambiguous. In germline, CDR1 is SGHNT, CDR2 YENEEA. This CDR3 contains 14 residues. V dropped 4 bases and J dropped 6 bases, with 15 bases sitting between them. The CDR3 nucleotides read TGTGCCAGCAGCTCCGGTCCTGAGGGAGATGGCTACACCTTC. Translation gives CASSSGPEGDGYTF.

The chain employs TRBV4-1 and TRBJ1-5; D is uncertain. The germline V gene has CDR1 MGHRA and CDR2 YSYEKL. V shed 3 bases and J shed 5 bases, with 11 bases lying between them. This CDR3 contains 14 residues. CDR3 nucleotides: TGCGCCAGCAGCCATCTTTGGCGGGATCAGCCCCAGCATTTT. Protein: CASSHLWRDQPQHF.

The chain couples TRBV30 to TRBJ1-2; D is uncertain. The CDR3 is 14 amino acids. Trimming pared 3 bases from V and 3 bases from J, leaving 14 bases between. From germline, CDR1 is GTSNPN and CDR2 SVGIG (reference sequence). The CDR3 DNA reads TGTGCCTGGAGGGGCCGGGAGGGAGACTATGGCTACACCTTC. It codes for CAWRGREGDYGYTF.

The genes are TRBV19 and TRBJ1-2; maybe TRBD1 (5 bases). Trimming took off 0 bases at V and 4 bases at J, with 9 bases between the two ends. The CDR3 length is 14 residues. Germline V lookup: CDR1 LNHDA, CDR2 SQIVND (reference sequence). CDR3 bases: TGTGCCAGTAGTATAGATGCGACAGCCTATGGCTACACCTTC. Protein: CASSIDATAYGYTF.

This sequence joins TRBV30 and TRBJ2-5; a weak D match, TRBD2 (6 bases). Germline V gene data show CDR1 as GTSNPN and CDR2 as SVGIG (reference sequence). The CDR3 extends over 15 amino acids. Between the trimmed V and J ends, which lost 2 bases and 5 bases, there was a span of 18 bases. The CDR3 loop reads CAWSSLGRGVETQYF. CDR3 nucleotide sequence: TGTGCCTGGAGTTCCTTGGGGCGGGGAGTGGAGACCCAGTACTTC.

The chain's CDR3 is CASSVDKLSDTQYF. The CDR3, as DNA: TGTGCCAGCAGCGTAGACAAACTCTCAGATACGCAGTATTTT. This chain connects TRBV9 to TRBJ2-3; D unclear. The V gene lost 0 bases and the J gene lost 4 bases, with 9 bases spanning the gap. The germline gives CDR1 SGDLS, CDR2 YYNGEE. The CDR3 length is 14 residues.

V is TRBV19 and J is TRBJ1-3; possibly TRBD1 for D (5 bases). The CDR3 length is 16 residues. Germline CDR1 reads LNHDA; CDR2 reads SQIVND (reference sequence). V dropped 5 bases and J dropped 2 bases, with 16 bases sitting between them. The CDR3 region has the DNA TGTGCCAGTAGTGACTTTAAGGACATCGCTGGAAACACCATATATTTT. Its translation is CASSDFKDIAGNTIYF. Full variable domain (remainder filled in from reference TRBV19 and TRBJ1-3): DGGITQSPKYLFRKEGQNVTLSCEQNLNHDAMYWYRQDPGQGLRLIYYSQIVNDFQKGDIAEGYSVSREKKESFPLTVTSAQKNPTAFYLCASSDFKDIAGNTIYFGEGSWLTVV.

CDR3 residues: CASSRGQDSEQYF. The CDR3 DNA reads as TGTGCCAGCAGCCGGGGACAGGACTCTGAGCAGTACTTC. This chain links TRBV11-2 with TRBJ2-7, with 8 bases fitting TRBD1. The ends lost 5 bases at V and 7 bases at J; junction bases unmatched: 7. CDR1 is SGHAT, CDR2 FQNNGV, per germline. There are 13 residues in the CDR3. The full variable domain, with the rest looked up from reference TRBV11-2 and TRBJ2-7, is EAGVAQSPRYKIIEKRQSVAFWCNPISGHATLYWYQQILGQGPKLLIQFQNNGVVDDSQLPKDRFSAERLKGVDSTLKIQPAKLEDSAVYLCASSRGQDSEQYFGPGTRLTVT.

This chain uses TRBV6-1 with TRBJ1-1; weak D call: TRBD1 (5 bases). This CDR3 has 15 amino acids. Germline V gene data show CDR1 as MNHNS and CDR2 as SASEGT. The ends were cut back, 1 base at V and 4 bases at J, with 13 bases in the middle. The DNA for the CDR3 is TGTGCCAGCAGTGAAGACGGGGGTATAGGCACTGAAGCTTTCTTT. It yields the protein CASSEDGGIGTEAFF.

The DNA for the CDR3 is TGTGCCAGCAGCTTAGAAGGTGGACAGGGGGGCCGTCTAGGGACTGAAGCTTTCTTT. Translated, it gives CASSLEGGQGGRLGTEAFF. The chain uses TRBV7-9 and TRBJ1-1; 10 nucleotides agree with TRBD1. Germline assignment: CDR1 SEHNR and CDR2 FQNEAQ (reference sequence). This CDR3 is built from 19 residues. V shed 1 base and J 5 bases; nucleotides not matched to a gene: 16. Based on the CDR3 plus reference TRBV7-9 and TRBJ1-1, the full variable domain is DTGVSQNPRHKITKRGQNVTFRCDPISEHNRLYWYRQTLGQGPEFLTYFQNEAQLEKSRLLSDRFSAERPKGSFSTLEIQRTEQGDSAMYLCASSLEGGQGGRLGTEAFFGQGTRLTVV.

The chain couples TRBV6-5 to TRBJ2-5, with 8 positions matching TRBD1. Germline V CDR1 and CDR2: MNHEY, SVGAGI. Trimming removed 7 bases from V and 3 bases from J; junction bases left unmatched: 7. The CDR3 length is 14 residues. CDR3 coding DNA: TGTGCCAGCATGAAGGAGGACAGGGAAGAGACCCAGTACTTC. Translating it yields CASMKEDREETQYF.

This chain connects TRBV6-4 to TRBJ1-3; no clear D. Germline V gene lookup returns CDR1 MRHNA and CDR2 SNTAGT. This CDR3 spans 13 amino acids. V lost 0 bases, J lost 4 bases, and 4 bases lay in between. DNA of the CDR3: TGTGCCAGCAGTGACTCTGCCGGAAACACCATATATTTT. It is translated as CASSDSAGNTIYF.

This chain links TRBV10-1 with TRBJ1-5; no clear D. V shed 10 bases and J shed 2 bases, with 21 bases lying between them. This CDR3 contains 16 residues. The germline gives CDR1 WNHNN, CDR2 SYGVQD (reference sequence). The CDR3 is CAIQAGALRCNQPQHF. CDR3 DNA sequence: TGCGCCATCCAGGCGGGAGCCCTTAGGTGCAATCAGCCCCAGCATTTT.

This clone was counted only a few times. The V call is TRBV5-4, the J call TRBJ1-6; 7 nucleotides match TRBD1. The CDR3 is made up of 16 amino acids. Trimming removed 5 bases from V and 8 bases from J; junction bases left unmatched: 13. Germline V gene sequence: CDR1 SGHNT, CDR2 YYREEE (reference sequence). The CDR3 loop reads CASRRIGTVGDSPLHF. CDR3 in DNA: TGTGCCAGCAGAAGGATAGGGACAGTGGGCGATTCACCCCTCCACTTT. Supplemented by reference TRBV5-4 and TRBJ1-6, the full variable domain reads ETGVTQSPTHLIKTRGQQVTLRCSSQSGHNTVSWYQQALGQGPQFIFQYYREEENGRGNFPPRFSGLQFPNYSSELNVNALELDDSALYLCASRRIGTVGDSPLHFGNGTRLTVT.

This clone was recorded only once. The rearrangement uses TRBV2 and TRBJ2-3; 10 bases are a match to TRBD1. The CDR3 length is 15 residues. Germline V gene lookup returns CDR1 SNHLY and CDR2 FYNNEI. The junction had 4 bases not matched to a gene; V was cut back by 4 bases and J by 3 bases. Here the CDR3 DNA reads TGTGCCAGCAGTGGTTGGACAGGGGGAACAGATACGCAGTATTTT. It translates to CASSGWTGGTDTQYF.

The rearrangement uses TRBV27 and TRBJ2-7; D may be TRBD1 (6 bases). V shed 7 bases and J shed 5 bases, with 21 bases lying between them. The CDR3 consists of 15 residues. Germline V gives CDR1 MNHEY, CDR2 SMNVEV (reference sequence). The CDR3 DNA is TGTGCCAGCAACACAATTAACAGGGTCAACCACGAGCAGTACTTC. It yields the protein CASNTINRVNHEQYF.